This TCR beta chain derives from a study of read filtering for tumor transcriptome and immune sequencing. From around 440 ng of RNA, a library with molecular barcoded alpha/delta and beta/gamma adaptors was made. TCRdb re-derived calls from the reads in MiXCR, one entry per CDR3 protein. The sample includes 85,000 or so distinct CDR3 sequences, around an eighth of them seen just once. With respect to this clonotype: The junction differs from germline at one of its ends, possibly a read error.

This receptor was taken from a donor at least 40 years old with multiple myeloma. The sample consisted of a population of CD138-negative cells sorted from bone marrow.

This CDR3 is CAGSPRLAGVNEQFF. The CDR3 region has the DNA TGTGCCGGCAGCCCGAGACTAGCGGGAGTAAATGAGCAGTTCTTC. The chain uses TRBV11-2 and TRBJ2-1, with 12 bases matching TRBD2. The CDR3 length is 15 residues. The V gene's germline CDR1 is SGHAT and CDR2 FQNNGV.